The clone carrying this T cell receptor (beta chain) was observed a handful of times. What it binds is unknown. Sample-barcoded 5' priming and a J-beta primer mix drove a second PCR of 7 to 11 cycles. MiXCR was run by TCRdb on the 5' RACE reads, yielding one entry per CDR3 protein. The sample carries a few hundred thousand distinct CDR3 sequences, roughly 26% recorded once. The data were obtained in a study of blood T cells in healthy people across ages. General study points: It was not known whether donors were CMV positive (a possible confounder of expanded clonotype changes). Naive T cell percentage and TCR beta diversity correlated strongly.

V lost 2 bases to trimming and J lost 3 bases; unmatched junction nucleotides: 4. Germline assignment: CDR1 SGHDT and CDR2 YYEEEE. This CDR3 comprises 15 residues. V usage is TRBV5-6 and J usage is TRBJ2-5, with 10 bases lining up with TRBD2. The receptor was derived from a woman in her 70s in good health. Sequenced material: blood. The CDR3 spells CASSFLLAGEETQYF. Written as DNA, the CDR3 is TGTGCCAGCAGCTTTTTGCTAGCGGGAGAAGAGACCCAGTACTTC. Together with reference TRBV5-6 and TRBJ2-5, the CDR3 gives the full variable domain: DAGVTQSPTHLIKTRGQQVTLRCSPKSGHDTVSWYQQALGQGPQFIFQYYEEEERQRGNFPDRFSGHQFPNYSSELNVNALLLGDSALYLCASSFLLAGEETQYFGPGTRLLVL.